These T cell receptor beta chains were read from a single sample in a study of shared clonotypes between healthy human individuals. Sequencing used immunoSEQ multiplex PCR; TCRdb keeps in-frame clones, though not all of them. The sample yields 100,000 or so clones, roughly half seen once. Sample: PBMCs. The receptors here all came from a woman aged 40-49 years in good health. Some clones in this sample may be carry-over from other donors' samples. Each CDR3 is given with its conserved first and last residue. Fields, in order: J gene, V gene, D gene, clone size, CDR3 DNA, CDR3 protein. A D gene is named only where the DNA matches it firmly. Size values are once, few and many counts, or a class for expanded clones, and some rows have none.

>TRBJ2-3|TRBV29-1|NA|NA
TGCAGCGTTGAAGGCCGACACACAGATACGCAGTATTTT
CSVEGRHTDTQYF
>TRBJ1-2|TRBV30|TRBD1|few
TGTGCCTGGACCGGGGACAGTCTCTACTATGGCTACACCTTC
CAWTGDSLYYGYTF
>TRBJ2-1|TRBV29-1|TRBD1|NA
TGCAGCGGGGGACAGTTAGACAATGAGCAGTTCTTC
CSGGQLDNEQFF
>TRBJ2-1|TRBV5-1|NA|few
TGCGCCAGCAGCCGCACGGGCAGAGACAATGAGCAGTTCTTC
CASSRTGRDNEQFF
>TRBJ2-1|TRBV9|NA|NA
TGTGCCAGCAGCGTAACGGGATGGGGAGTCAATGAGCAGTTCTTC
CASSVTGWGVNEQFF
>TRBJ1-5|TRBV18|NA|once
TGTGCCAGCTCACCGGGCAGGGGTGGGAATCAGCCCCAGCATTTT
CASSPGRGGNQPQHF
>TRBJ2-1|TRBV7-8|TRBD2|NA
TGTGCCAGCAGCTTAGAGGCGGGAGTGGTTAATGAGCAGTTCTTC
CASSLEAGVVNEQFF
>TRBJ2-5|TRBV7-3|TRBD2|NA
TGTGCCAGCAGCTCGGGACTAGCGGGTGTGGAGACCCAGTACTTC
CASSSGLAGVETQYF
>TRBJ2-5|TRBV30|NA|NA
TGTGCCTGGGACCTAGACTTAGGAGAGACCCAGTACTTC
CAWDLDLGETQYF
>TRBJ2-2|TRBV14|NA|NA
TGTGCCAGCAGCCCATGGGGGCCCGGGGAGCTGTTTTTT
CASSPWGPGELFF
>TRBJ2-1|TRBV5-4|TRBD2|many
TGTGCCAGCAGCGGGACTAGCTCCTACAATGAGCAGTTCTTC
CASSGTSSYNEQFF
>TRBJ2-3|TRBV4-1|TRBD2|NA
TGCGCCAGCAGCCAACGGGCGGGAGCGCTCACAGATACGCAGTATTTT
CASSQRAGALTDTQYF
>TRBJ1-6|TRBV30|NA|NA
TGTGCCTGGAACAGGGAGTCACCCCTCCACTTT
CAWNRESPLHF
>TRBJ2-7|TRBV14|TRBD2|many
TGTGCCAGCAGCCCGGGACTAGCCTACGAGCAGTACTTC
CASSPGLAYEQYF
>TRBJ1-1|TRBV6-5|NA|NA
TGTGCCAGCAGAGGACACAGGGAGGGCACTGAAGCTTTCTTT
CASRGHREGTEAFF
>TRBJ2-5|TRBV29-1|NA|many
TGCAGCGTTGTACAGGGTTTTGAGACCCAGTACTTC
CSVVQGFETQYF
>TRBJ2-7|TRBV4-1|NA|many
TGCGCCAGCAGCCAAGCGGCCGTAGGCGGCTACGAGCAGTACTTC
CASSQAAVGGYEQYF